These 22 T cell receptor beta chains share one sample of origin, sequenced in a study of CD8+CD57+ T cells in acquired aplastic anemia (dated by TCRdb to 2016 to 2019). Expansion of CD8+CD57+ cells had been shown by flow cytometry in the patients chosen for sequencing. Sequencing used an Illumina HiSeq 2000. Genomic DNA served as template for TCR beta VDJ combination and CDR3 sequence profiling. The public sequencing data were trimmed at Q25 with fastp and processed into clonotypes with MiXCR by TCRdb, which kept only in-frame beta chains. Each entry is one CDR3 protein sequence, shown with its most common DNA and genes. The sample data list roughly 290,000 distinct CDR3 sequences, and 50% to 65% of these were observed just once. Approximately 1.2% of the sample rests with the top ten. The specimen was sorted CD4+, CD8+, or CD8+CD57+ T cells (not recorded which) from PBMCs. Receptors were obtained from a human donor with aplastic anemia.

The V gene is TRBV19, the J gene TRBJ2-1; the D gene is possibly TRBD1 (5 bases). Germline values: CDR1 LNHDA, CDR2 SQIVND (reference sequence). This CDR3 has 13 amino acids. Deletions cut 10 bases from V and 4 bases from J, with 14 bases between. CDR3 DNA sequence: TGTGCCACCCAGCGAGACAGATACAATGAGCAGTTCTTC. Its protein product is CATQRDRYNEQFF. The whole variable domain, filled in from reference TRBV19 and TRBJ2-1, reads DGGITQSPKYLFRKEGQNVTLSCEQNLNHDAMYWYRQDPGQGLRLIYYSQIVNDFQKGDIAEGYSVSREKKESFPLTVTSAQKNPTAFYLCATQRDRYNEQFFGPGTRLTVL.

The chain combines TRBV20-1 with TRBJ1-6; D may be TRBD1 (5 bases). The CDR3 is 14 amino acids. Germline V lookup: CDR1 DFQATT, CDR2 SNEGSKA (reference sequence). V lost 6 bases and J 9 bases, leaving 18 bases between the germline ends. The CDR3 sequence is CSASGPGHPSPLHF. The CDR3 region has the DNA TGCAGTGCCAGCGGCCCAGGACACCCTTCACCCCTCCACTTT.

The V call is TRBV5-1, the J call TRBJ2-5; 11 nucleotides line up with TRBD1. The CDR3 has 17 residues. The V gene's germline CDR1 is SGHRS and CDR2 YFSETQ. V lost 3 bases and J lost 5; bases outside the gene matches: 12. In nucleotides, the CDR3 is TGCGCCAGCAGCTCTCCCGAGGACAGGGGGCTCTGGGAGACCCAGTACTTC. Its protein is CASSSPEDRGLWETQYF.

The chain combines TRBV7-9 with TRBJ1-2; D is possibly TRBD1 (6 bases). With 5 bases removed from V and 8 bases from J, the gap between germline ends came to 15 bases. Germline CDR1 is SEHNR and CDR2 is FQNEAQ (reference sequence). The CDR3 is 13 amino acids. CDR3 bases: TGTGCCAGCAGCCAGGGGCAGGAAGGGGGCTACACCTTC. The encoded protein is CASSQGQEGGYTF.

The J gene is TRBJ2-1, the V gene TRBV7-8, with a weak D call TRBD2 (5 bases). The germline V gene has CDR1 SGHVS and CDR2 FQNEAQ. The CDR3 has 12 amino acids. V lost 3 bases to trimming and J lost 6 bases, with 6 bases between them. CDR3 DNA sequence: TGTGCCAGCAGCTTCGCGGGCAATGAGCAGTTCTTC. Translation: CASSFAGNEQFF.

This clonotype was counted many times. The chain has TRBV5-4 and TRBJ2-3; 7 bases align to TRBD1. CDR1 is SGHNT, CDR2 YYREEE, per germline (reference sequence). This CDR3 has 14 amino acids. With V trimmed by 2 bases and J by 4 bases, 4 bases remained unmatched. The CDR3 DNA reads TGTGCCAGCAGCTTAGACAGGGTCCCAGATACGCAGTATTTT. Residues: CASSLDRVPDTQYF. Based on the CDR3 plus reference TRBV5-4 and TRBJ2-3, the full variable domain is ETGVTQSPTHLIKTRGQQVTLRCSSQSGHNTVSWYQQALGQGPQFIFQYYREEENGRGNFPPRFSGLQFPNYSSELNVNALELDDSALYLCASSLDRVPDTQYFGPGTRLTVL.

In regard to this clonotype: The germline gene is not matched at one end of the junction; a read error may be the cause. The V and J genes are TRBV20-1 and TRBJ2-3; tentatively, D is TRBD1 (5 bases). The length of the CDR3 is 13 residues. CDR1 is DFQATT, CDR2 SNEGSKA, per germline (reference sequence). Here the CDR3 DNA reads TGCGGTGCTGCCCTCCAGGGAAGAGATACGCAGTATTTT. Translating it yields CGAALQGRDTQYF.

The V call is TRBV9, the J call TRBJ2-5, with 10 nucleotides matching TRBD2. Germline lookup yields CDR1 SGDLS and CDR2 YYNGEE. V was pared by 0 bases and J by 3 bases, with 5 bases of the junction left unmatched. This CDR3 contains 16 residues. Here the CDR3 DNA reads TGTGCCAGCAGCGTAGGTCCTAGCGGGAGTGAAGAGACCCAGTACTTC. This sequence encodes CASSVGPSGSEETQYF.

Turning to this clonotype: The junction differs from germline at one of its ends, possibly a read error. The rearrangement joins TRBV6-1 to TRBJ1-2; possibly TRBD1 for D (6 bases). The CDR3 length is 13 residues. Germline CDR1 is MNHNS and CDR2 is SASEGT. Here the CDR3 DNA reads TGCGCCAGCAGTGAGTCCGGGGGCGAGGGCTACACCTTC. Translated: CASSESGGEGYTF.

This chain connects TRBV5-4 to TRBJ2-7; 9 bases line up with TRBD1. Trimming took 5 bases from V and 2 from J; bases not matched to a gene: 8. The CDR3 length is 15 residues. Germline lookup yields CDR1 SGHNT and CDR2 YYREEE (reference sequence). The CDR3 spells CASSRRRDRAYEQYF. CDR3 DNA sequence: TGTGCCAGCAGTCGTCGCCGGGACAGGGCCTACGAGCAGTACTTC.

Ten or more counts support this clonotype. V usage is TRBV6-2 or TRBV6-3 and J usage is TRBJ1-1; D not resolved. V was pared by 8 bases and J by 1 base, with 11 bases between. The CDR3 is 13 residues long. The germline gives CDR1 MNHEY, CDR2 SVGEGT. CDR3 in DNA: TGTGCCAGCGGTATTTTGAAGAACACTGAAGCTTTCTTT. Translating gives CASGILKNTEAFF.

V and J are TRBV9 and TRBJ1-6, with D perhaps matching TRBD1 (5 bases). Per germline, CDR1 SGDLS and CDR2 YYNGEE. Trimming shortened V by 0 bases and J by 10 bases, and 29 bases separated the two germline ends. The CDR3 runs 20 residues. This CDR3 is CASSVGPSGGEEGRASPLHF. DNA of the CDR3: TGTGCCAGCAGCGTAGGTCCTAGCGGGGGGGAAGAGGGCAGGGCCTCACCCCTCCACTTT.

This clonotype was observed once. The chain joins TRBV7-9 to TRBJ1-1; D may be TRBD1 (6 bases). Germline-derived CDR1 and CDR2 are SEHNR and FQNEAQ (reference sequence). The CDR3 is made up of 14 amino acids. The V gene lost 3 bases and the J gene lost 3 bases, with 11 bases spanning the gap. The CDR3 loop reads CASSLSGVHTEAFF. The CDR3, as DNA: TGTGCCAGCAGCTTGTCAGGGGTGCACACTGAAGCTTTCTTT.

In its sample, this clonotype was seen many times. The rearrangement links TRBV5-8 to TRBJ1-5; D uncertain. The V gene lost 0 bases and the J gene lost 0 bases, with 4 bases spanning the gap. Germline assignment: CDR1 SGHTS and CDR2 YDEGEE. This CDR3 region has 14 residues. CDR3 region: CASSLVASNQPQHF. CDR3 DNA: TGTGCCAGCAGCTTGGTGGCTAGCAATCAGCCCCAGCATTTT.

J is TRBJ2-1 and V is TRBV29-1; no reliable D call. This CDR3 region has 11 residues. Germline CDR1 reads SQVTM; CDR2 reads ANQGSEA. The V and J ends lost 4 bases and 15 bases respectively, with 16 bases between them. As DNA, the CDR3 is TGCAGCGTTGGCGAGATCGATGAACGGTTCTTC. Residues: CSVGEIDERFF.

This clonotype was detected ten times or more. The chain is built from TRBV5-1 and TRBJ1-2, with D possibly TRBD1 on 5 matching bases. V was clipped by 3 bases and J by 0 bases, with 15 bases between them. The CDR3 is 16 amino acids. CDR1 is SGHRS and CDR2 is YFSETQ in the germline V gene. The CDR3 is CASSSNPTESNYGYTF. The CDR3 nucleotides read TGCGCCAGCAGCTCAAACCCGACAGAATCTAACTATGGCTACACCTTC.

This clonotype was counted ten times or more. The J gene is TRBJ1-2, the V gene TRBV4-2; D not resolved. The V end was cut by 4 bases, the J end by 0 bases, with 15 bases between. The CDR3 runs 16 residues. Germline CDR1 is LGHNA and CDR2 is YNFKEQ. For the CDR3, the DNA is TGTGCCAGCAGCCGCTCGGTCACCTCCACTAACTATGGCTACACCTTC. It specifies CASSRSVTSTNYGYTF.

This clonotype was seen a handful of times. This chain connects TRBV5-1 to TRBJ1-2, with D hard to call. The CDR3 length is 14 residues. CDR1 is SGHRS and CDR2 is YFSETQ in the germline V gene. Trimming removed 6 bases from V and 4 bases from J, with 16 bases in between. Here the CDR3 DNA reads TGCGCCAGCACACGTGAGGGTCAAGGCTATGGCTACACCTTC. Translating it yields CASTREGQGYGYTF.

A note on this clonotype: One junction end does not reproduce the germline sequence, and a read error may be involved. The chain combines TRBV2 with TRBJ2-6; a possible D gene is TRBD1 (7 bases). CDR3 length: 16 amino acids. The germline V gene has CDR1 SNHLY and CDR2 FYNNEI. The CDR3 DNA sequence: TGTGCCAGCAGGGCAGATACAGGGGTCGGGGGCAACGTCCTGACTTTC. This encodes CASRADTGVGGNVLTF.

The rearrangement uses TRBV19 and TRBJ1-6, with 7 positions matching TRBD1. J lost 13 bases, V lost 3 bases, and 15 bases had no gene match. Germline CDR1 reads LNHDA; CDR2 reads SQIVND (reference sequence). The CDR3 has 16 residues. CDR3 amino acids: CASSIGGQTLNSPLHF. CDR3 DNA: TGTGCCAGTAGTATTGGGGGACAGACATTGAACTCGCCCCTCCACTTT. The complete variable domain, with remaining parts taken from reference TRBV19 and TRBJ1-6, reads DGGITQSPKYLFRKEGQNVTLSCEQNLNHDAMYWYRQDPGQGLRLIYYSQIVNDFQKGDIAEGYSVSREKKESFPLTVTSAQKNPTAFYLCASSIGGQTLNSPLHFGNGTRLTVT.

This clonotype was picked up many times. The gene calls are TRBV2 and TRBJ2-5; D is unresolved. Trimming cost V 7 bases and J 5 bases, with 11 bases left between them. The germline V gene encodes CDR1 SNHLY and CDR2 FYNNEI. The CDR3 covers 12 residues. CDR3 amino acids: CASKEGFETQYF. DNA for the CDR3: TGTGCCAGCAAGGAAGGATTTGAGACCCAGTACTTC.

The CDR3 region is CASSLAQMNTEAFF. CDR3 DNA sequence: TGCGCCAGCAGCTTGGCACAGATGAACACTGAAGCTTTCTTT. The rearrangement joins TRBV5-1 to TRBJ1-1; D unclear. Per the germline V gene, CDR1 is SGHRS and CDR2 is YFSETQ. Trimming pared 0 bases from V and 0 bases from J, leaving 6 bases between. The CDR3 contains 14 residues.